The rows below give T cell receptor beta chains drawn from one sample of a study of cytomegalovirus exposure and HLA in healthy donors. This table comes from immunoSEQ multiplex PCR, and its TCRdb copy is limited to in-frame clones, with some not included. The table has 120,000 or so clones, approximately 74% seen once. What was sequenced was PBMCs. All receptors derive from a man in his forties or fifties in good health and CMV-seropositive. Each CDR3 is given without its conserved first and last residue.

j_call v_call cdr3_aa
TRBJ2-7 TRBV27 ASSLLGGADEQY
TRBJ1-1 TRBV27 ASSLSFMNTEAF
TRBJ2-2 TRBV7-8 ASSPSPAIAGGGELF
TRBJ2-2 TRBV6-1 ASSPGQLNTGELF
TRBJ1-3 TRBV9 ASSVTLQGAEGNTIY
TRBJ2-1 TRBV7-2 ASRLRGGTTTYNEQF
TRBJ2-1 TRBV28 ASSPTGARKNEQF
TRBJ2-2 TRBV4-1 ASTQRAGSGGVTGELF
TRBJ1-5 TRBV5-1 ASSSDRNQPQH
TRBJ2-6 TRBV9 ASSVVQSANVLT
TRBJ2-3 TRBV7-9 ASSFGTSGSTQY
TRBJ1-2 TRBV5-1 ASSLPDSYGYT
TRBJ1-1 TRBV5-1 ASSYRGEGVPEAF
TRBJ1-2 TRBV11-2 ASSLGAYGYT
TRBJ2-2 TRBV27 ASGMSGTTNTGELF
TRBJ2-7 TRBV7-8 ASTVRTGFSYEQY
TRBJ1-1 TRBV25-1 ASSEDSYNTEAF
TRBJ2-1 TRBV30 AWSLSGLSSYNEQF
TRBJ2-5 TRBV14 ASSQVSRTSGRGETQY
TRBJ2-5 TRBV6-1 ASGLYQETQY
TRBJ2-7 TRBV23-1 ASSLGAGSYEQY
TRBJ2-2 TRBV11-1 ASSLARLAYTGELF
TRBJ2-5 TRBV7-3 ASSRGRGETQY
TRBJ1-5 TRBV7-8 ASSLGASGYSNQPQH
- TRBV9 ASSVGGTGNHEQY
TRBJ2-7 TRBV7-9 ASSLAPGQGASSYEQY
TRBJ2-7 TRBV7-9 ASSPQTTSGRSSYEQY
TRBJ2-4 TRBV7-9 ASTSGTSGVYIQY
TRBJ1-1 TRBV29-1 SVGQANTEAF
TRBJ1-1 TRBV6-6 ASSQTRQGTEAF
TRBJ1-1 TRBV28 ASRENTEAF
TRBJ2-5 TRBV28 ASSLSQAYQETQY
TRBJ2-7 TRBV5-1 ASSLTGPYEQY
TRBJ1-1 TRBV29-1 SLGPGGGTEAF
TRBJ1-4 TRBV5-1 ASSSGGTPTNEKLF
TRBJ1-2 TRBV7-6 ASSSRRGVGAYYGYT
TRBJ2-3 TRBV9 ASSVETVRTDTQY
TRBJ2-3 TRBV2 ASSRVSSTDTQY
TRBJ2-7 TRBV19 ASRTGTGPREQY
TRBJ2-7 TRBV29-1 SVERGRAGSYEQY
TRBJ2-3 TRBV7-8 ASRRGVTSGGGFNTQY
TRBJ1-2 TRBV11-2 ASSLDLGQGHGYT
TRBJ1-1 TRBV28 ATSGLGQGEAF
TRBJ2-7 TRBV19 ATSPLNTREDERWEQY
TRBJ2-7 TRBV5-1 ASSYAPGLAGGPYEQY
TRBJ1-2 TRBV4-3 ASSQRTPGQRTFGYT
TRBJ2-7 TRBV10-3 ATSTVSYEQY
TRBJ2-1 TRBV21-1 ASTIALAGDVNEQF
TRBJ2-5 TRBV12-5 ASGSGGLEETQY
TRBJ1-1 TRBV6-5 ASSPYRTMNTEAF
TRBJ2-1 TRBV19 ASSYQGSSYNEQF
TRBJ2-7 TRBV4-1 ASSQGTSGVYEQY
TRBJ2-3 TRBV10-3 AISESAGPDTQY
TRBJ1-4 TRBV28 ASSLYQGTTNEKLF
TRBJ2-3 TRBV11-2 ASSLIAGVKDTQY